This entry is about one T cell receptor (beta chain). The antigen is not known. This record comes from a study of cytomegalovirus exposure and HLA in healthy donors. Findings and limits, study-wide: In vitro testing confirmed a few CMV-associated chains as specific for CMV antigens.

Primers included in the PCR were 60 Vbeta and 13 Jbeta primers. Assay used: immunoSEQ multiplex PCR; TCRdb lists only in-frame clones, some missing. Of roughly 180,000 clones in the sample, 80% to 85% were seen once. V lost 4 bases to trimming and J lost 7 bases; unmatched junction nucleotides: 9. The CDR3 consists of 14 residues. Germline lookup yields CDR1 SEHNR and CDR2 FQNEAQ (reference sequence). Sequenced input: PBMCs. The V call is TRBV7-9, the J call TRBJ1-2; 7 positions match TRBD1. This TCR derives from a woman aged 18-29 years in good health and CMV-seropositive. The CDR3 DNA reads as TGTGCCAGCAGCTCAACTCAGGGGGGTTCTGGCTACACCTTC. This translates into CASSSTQGGSGYTF.